One TCR beta chain is described in this entry. Its matching antigen is unknown. Sequenced by immunoSEQ multiplex PCR; TCRdb stores in-frame clones only, minus some. Of roughly 27,000 clones in the sample, 72% were seen once. The sample belongs to a study of vaccination effects on CD4 cells after COVID-19. Study observations and caveats: In the study, convalescent patients were few, and early post-infection timepoints were absent. Late post-vaccination, clones induced by infection and those induced by vaccine underwent marked clonal contraction.

Sequencing in the ViraFEST assay came after antigen-specific CD4+ T cells had been expanded with viral peptide pools, which were used to stimulate PBMC. It was after around 10 days of culture that CD4+ T cells were isolated. Having tested negative for nucleocapsid antibodies, the vaccine recipients showed no prior SARS-CoV-2 infection. Cultures used fewer than 2.5 million PBMC per well, approximately 10 IU/ml IL-2 and 9.5 to 10 ug/ml peptides. Replacing half the medium with IL-2 medium was done on days 3 and 7. This CDR3 has 13 residues. Germline-derived CDR1 and CDR2 are LGHDT and YNNKEL (reference sequence). Trimming removed 5 bases at V and 0 bases at J, with 8 bases between.

The TCR was taken from a human donor who received a COVID-19 vaccine. The specimen comprised CD4+ T cells from PBMCs cultured with SARS-CoV-2 spike peptides, sampled before COVID-19 vaccination. The rearrangement joins TRBV3-1 (or the pseudogene TRBV3-2) to TRBJ2-7, with D possibly being TRBD2 (5 bases). The CDR3 DNA reads TGTGCCAGCAGCAGGACTGGCTCCTACGAGCAGTACTTC. Translating it yields CASSRTGSYEQYF.